A selection of T cell receptor beta chains follows, all from one sample in a study of long-term antiretroviral therapy in people with HIV. Sequenced by immunoSEQ multiplex PCR; TCRdb stores in-frame clones only, minus some. This table holds 9,500 to 15,000 clones, over 70% found once. Source: unsorted PBMCs, taken 3.1 years before starting antiretroviral therapy. These receptor sequences come from a man aged 35 to 55 with HIV. Each CDR3 is given with its conserved first and last residue. D genes are given only for firm matches. A row's size may be missing; if present it is once, few, many or a size class.

j_call clone_size d_call v_call cdr3_nt cdr3_aa
TRBJ1-5 NA NA TRBV28 TGTGCCAGCAGTTTTCCCGGCCAGCCCCAGCATTTT CASSFPGQPQHF
TRBJ2-7 NA TRBD2 TRBV5-4 TGTGCCAGCAGCACGGGACTAGCGGGGCTATACGACGAGCAGTACTTC CASSTGLAGLYDEQYF
TRBJ2-7 NA NA TRBV5-1 TGCGCCAGCAGCGGTTCGTTCTACGAGCAGTACTTC CASSGSFYEQYF
TRBJ1-4 once NA TRBV14 TGTGCCAGCAGAAAGCAGGGAGAAAAACTGTTTTTT CASRKQGEKLFF
TRBJ2-2 NA TRBD2 TRBV7-7 TGTGCTAGCAGCTTACCGCAGGGGACTGCGGGAGGGCCGACCGGGGAGCTGTTTTTT CASSLPQGTAGGPTGELFF
TRBJ1-5 NA NA TRBV6-5 TGTGCCAGCAGTGACGGGAACCAGCCCCAGCATTTT CASSDGNQPQHF
TRBJ1-5 NA NA TRBV5-8 TGTGCCAGCAGCTTAGGCCAGGGTAGCAATCAGCCCCAGCATTTT CASSLGQGSNQPQHF
TRBJ1-2 NA NA TRBV18 TGTGCCAGCTCACCACCGAAGGGACCTTACACCTTC CASSPPKGPYTF
TRBJ1-1 NA NA TRBV29-1 TGCAGCGGGGGAGCGAACACTGAAGCTTTCTTT CSGGANTEAFF
TRBJ2-3 NA NA TRBV28 TGTGCCAGCAGCCCCGAAGGGCTTAGCACAGATACGCAGTATTTT CASSPEGLSTDTQYF
TRBJ2-1 NA NA TRBV5-6 TGTGCCAGCAGCTTATCCGGGAGCTACAATGAGCAGTTCTTC CASSLSGSYNEQFF
TRBJ1-1 NA NA TRBV2 TGTGCCAGCAGTAACTCAGGGATAGCTGAAGCTTTCTTT CASSNSGIAEAFF
TRBJ2-5 NA TRBD2 TRBV9 TGTGCCAGCAGCGTGGGAGCGGGAGGGCCGGGTGAGACCCAGTACTTC CASSVGAGGPGETQYF
TRBJ1-1 once NA TRBV6-6 TGTGCCAGCAGTTTTCACGGGACGAACACTGAAGCTTTCTTT CASSFHGTNTEAFF
TRBJ2-5 NA NA TRBV2 TGTGCCAGCCACGGAGGGATCCTTCAAGAGACCCAGTACTTC CASHGGILQETQYF
TRBJ2-7 NA TRBD2 TRBV5-8 TGTGCCAGCAGCCCGCGGACTCCGACTAGCCGCAACTACGAGCAGTACTTC CASSPRTPTSRNYEQYF
TRBJ1-4 few TRBD1 TRBV4-1 TGCGCCAGCAGCCAAGATCGCGGGGGAGAGACAGGGTCTGTTGCGACTAATGAAAAACTGTTTTTT CASSQDRGGETGSVATNEKLFF
TRBJ2-1 NA NA TRBV28 TGTGCCAGCTACCTTGGGAATTACAATGAGCAGTTCTTC CASYLGNYNEQFF
TRBJ1-2 NA NA TRBV6-6 TGTGCCAGCAGTTACAATGCAGGGAAAAATCATGGCTACACCTTC CASSYNAGKNHGYTF
TRBJ2-3 NA NA TRBV5-1 TGCGCCAGCAGCTTGGTCGGGGGTGTCGCAGATACGCAGTATTTT CASSLVGGVADTQYF
TRBJ2-7 NA NA TRBV20-1 TGCAGTGCTAGAGAGGTGAGGGAGCAGTACTTC CSAREVREQYF
TRBJ1-1 NA NA TRBV14 TGTGCCAGCAGCCAAGTCCGGGGGCTAGGCACTGAAGCTTTCTTT CASSQVRGLGTEAFF
TRBJ2-2 once TRBD1 TRBV7-2 TGTGCCAGCAGCTTACCTCGGGGACAGGGTGGAACCGGGGAGCTGTTTTTT CASSLPRGQGGTGELFF
TRBJ2-7 NA TRBD1 TRBV9 TGTGCCAGCAGCGTCGGACAGGAGAGCTCCTACGAGCAGTACTTC CASSVGQESSYEQYF
TRBJ2-2 NA NA TRBV2 TGTGCCAGCCGAGGCCTGACTGGGTTTTGGGGGGAGCTGTTTTTT CASRGLTGFWGELFF
TRBJ2-7 NA NA TRBV28 TGTGCCATCAACGAGGCCTACGAGCAGTACTTC CAINEAYEQYF
TRBJ2-4 NA TRBD2 TRBV11-2 TGTGCCAGCAGCTTAGATCGGGGAGTAGCGGGAGGGCCGGGCATTCAGTACTTC CASSLDRGVAGGPGIQYF
TRBJ2-3 NA NA TRBV2 TGTGCCAGCAGGGCCCAGTGGGGGGCAGATTATATTGGTAATCGGGATACGCAGTATTTT CASRAQWGADYIGNRDTQYF
TRBJ1-1 few NA TRBV28 TGTGCCAGCAGTTTACCCCAATGGGGGGCTCATGGTGAAGCTTTCTTT CASSLPQWGAHGEAFF
TRBJ1-2 NA NA TRBV18 TGTGCCAGCTCACCGGTCCCGAAAGACGGCTACACCTTC CASSPVPKDGYTF
TRBJ1-2 NA NA TRBV7-2 TGTGCCAGCAGCTTAACAGTCTGGGGAAAGGTCTACACCTTC CASSLTVWGKVYTF
TRBJ2-2 NA NA TRBV18 TGTGCCAGCTCACCGATTGCGGCGAACACCGGGGAGCTGTTTTTT CASSPIAANTGELFF
TRBJ2-7 NA NA TRBV7-6 TGTGCCAGCAGCACCGGCCTCTTATCCTACGAGCAGTACTTC CASSTGLLSYEQYF
TRBJ2-1 once NA TRBV10-3 TGTGCCATCAGTCTGAGAGCGGGACAGCACAATGAGCAGTTCTTC CAISLRAGQHNEQFF
TRBJ2-2 few NA TRBV18 TGTGCCAGCTCACCGAACCCTCTAAGGGACACCGGGGAGCTGTTTTTT CASSPNPLRDTGELFF
TRBJ2-1 NA NA TRBV28 TGTGCCAGCAGTGCCTTCAGCGACTCCTACAATGAGCAGTTCTTC CASSAFSDSYNEQFF
TRBJ1-2 NA NA TRBV6-1 TGTGCCACCGAGTGGTCAACCTACTATGGCTACACCTTC CATEWSTYYGYTF
TRBJ2-3 once TRBD2 TRBV30 TGTGCCTGGAGCGGGACTAGCGGGAGGGCTGATACGCAGTATTTT CAWSGTSGRADTQYF
TRBJ2-7 NA TRBD1 TRBV27 TGTGCCAGCAGTTTATACAGGGGATCCTACGAGCAGTACTTC CASSLYRGSYEQYF
TRBJ2-7 few NA TRBV30 TGTGCCTGGAGTGCAAGCGGGCCCTACGAGCAGTACTTC CAWSASGPYEQYF
TRBJ1-3 NA NA TRBV7-6 TGTGCCAGCAGCGCTCTTGACAGGTCCGTCTCTGGAAACACCATATATTTT CASSALDRSVSGNTIYF
TRBJ2-7 NA TRBD2 TRBV29-1 TGCAGCGGGACTAGCGGGTACTCCTACGAGCAGTACTTC CSGTSGYSYEQYF
TRBJ2-1 NA NA TRBV13 TGTGCCAGCAGCCTCGGGACTCCAGAGCAGTTCTTC CASSLGTPEQFF
TRBJ1-2 medium-sized TRBD1 TRBV28 TGTGCCAGCAGTTCTCCCGGGACAGGGGGCATCTATGGCTACACCTTC CASSSPGTGGIYGYTF
TRBJ2-1 NA NA TRBV7-9 TGTGCCAGCAGCAGGTTTCGGCAGCGGGCATACAATGAGCAGTTCTTC CASSRFRQRAYNEQFF
TRBJ2-5 NA NA TRBV7-9 TGTGCCAGCAGCCAGCCCGCCGGGGAAGAGACCCAGTACTTC CASSQPAGEETQYF
TRBJ2-2 few TRBD1 TRBV7-3 TGTGCCAGCAGCTTATTCCCTGACAGGGGAGGTGTGGAGCTGTTTTTT CASSLFPDRGGVELFF
TRBJ1-2 NA NA TRBV5-1 TGCGCCAGCAGCTTGGGGACAGACAACGGCTACACCTTC CASSLGTDNGYTF
TRBJ2-3 once NA TRBV19 TGTGCCAGTAGTTTCCTCCGTAGCACAGATACGCAGTATTTT CASSFLRSTDTQYF
TRBJ2-1 NA TRBD2 TRBV7-2 TGTGCCAGCAGCAGGACTAGCGGGAGTTATGAGCAGTTCTTC CASSRTSGSYEQFF
TRBJ2-7 NA NA TRBV2 TGTGCCAGCAGTACCCGCCAACTAGGACAGCCGTTCTACGAGCAGTACTTC CASSTRQLGQPFYEQYF
TRBJ2-7 NA NA TRBV5-6 TGTGCCAGCAGCCGACAGGTTTACGAGCAGTACTTC CASSRQVYEQYF
TRBJ1-4 few NA TRBV4-1 TGCGCCAGCAGCCAAGCCTCCAGTAGTAATGAAAAACTGTTTTTT CASSQASSSNEKLFF